Listed below are T cell receptor beta chains from one sample, sequenced in a study of response to subunit inactivated influenza vaccine. From the RT-PCR reads, TCRdb called clonotypes with MiXCR, one entry per CDR3 protein. The sample holds 200,000 to 300,000 distinct CDR3 sequences; approximately 12% are singletons and the top ten take 7.5% to 10%. The sequences come from non-naive T cells sorted from PBMCs, collected 14 days before vaccination. These TCRs come from a man over 45 who received an inactivated influenza vaccine. Each CDR3 is given with its conserved first and last residue. The D gene is left open where the match is weak. Clone sizes are given selectively: once, few, many, or a class where the clone is expanded.

few	TRBV5-1	TRBJ2-2	TRBD2	CASSLRTSGQNTGELFF	TGCGCCAGCAGCTTAAGGACTAGCGGGCAGAACACCGGGGAGCTGTTTTTT
.	TRBV19	TRBJ1-5	TRBD1	CASSYLGQGNQPQHF	TGTGCCAGCAGTTACCTGGGACAGGGAAACCAGCCCCAGCATTTT
.	TRBV6-2/TRBV6-3	TRBJ2-7	TRBD2	CASSQRAGGTYEQYF	TGTGCCAGCAGTCAACGAGCGGGAGGTACCTACGAGCAGTACTTC
.	TRBV6-1	TRBJ2-2	.	CASSDFNTGELFF	TGTGCCAGCAGTGACTTTAACACCGGGGAGCTGTTTTTT
.	TRBV9	TRBJ1-1	.	CASSVEGARDAEAFF	TGTGCCAGCAGCGTAGAAGGGGCTCGGGACGCTGAAGCTTTCTTT
many	TRBV7-9	TRBJ2-2	TRBD1	CASSTGQGYTGELFF	TGTGCCAGCAGCACAGGACAGGGTTACACCGGGGAGCTGTTTTTT
many	TRBV12-3/TRBV12-4	TRBJ2-7	.	CASSLKGGGYEQYF	TGTGCCAGCAGTTTAAAGGGTGGGGGCTACGAGCAGTACTTC
few	TRBV5-6	TRBJ1-5	TRBD1	CASSLAGTANQPQHF	TGTGCCAGCAGCTTGGCGGGGACAGCTAATCAGCCCCAGCATTTT
few	TRBV5-4	TRBJ2-1	TRBD2	CASSPTGASGGNEQFF	TGTGCCAGCAGCCCGACTGGGGCTAGCGGGGGCAATGAGCAGTTCTTC
.	TRBV19	TRBJ1-1	TRBD1	CASIPTGARGTEAFF	TGTGCCAGTATCCCGACAGGGGCAAGGGGAACTGAAGCTTTCTTT
many	TRBV29-1	TRBJ2-3	.	CSVLMVGRTDTQYF	TGCAGCGTTCTTATGGTGGGACGCACAGATACGCAGTATTTT
few	TRBV27	TRBJ1-2	.	CASSPNYGYTF	TGTGCCAGCAGCCCAAACTATGGCTACACCTTC
.	TRBV12-3/TRBV12-4	TRBJ2-3	.	CTSSLLTDTQYF	TGTACCAGCAGTTTACTCACAGATACGCAGTATTTT
.	TRBV5-5	TRBJ2-1	.	CASSLRRETPTRFF	TGTGCCAGCAGCCTCCGCCGGGAGACACCAACACGGTTCTTC
few	TRBV4-3	TRBJ2-3	.	CASSHLLEEGGPLGDTQYF	TGCGCCAGCAGCCACCTCCTGGAGGAGGGCGGGCCTCTGGGAGATACGCAGTATTTT
.	TRBV30	TRBJ2-7	TRBD2	CAWGLAGSRVQYF	TGTGCCTGGGGACTAGCGGGCTCGAGGGTGCAGTACTTC
.	TRBV28	TRBJ2-4	.	CASSSGKTGMNIQYF	TGTGCCAGCAGTTCCGGAAAAACAGGGATGAACATTCAGTACTTC
many	TRBV5-5	TRBJ2-3	.	CASSLPRDRTDTQYF	TGTGCCAGCAGCTTACCCAGGGATCGCACAGATACGCAGTATTTT
few	TRBV11-2	TRBJ1-2	.	CASSLNNYGYTF	TGTGCCAGCAGCTTAAATAACTATGGCTACACCTTC
.	TRBV28	TRBJ2-7	.	CASTSPGQTYEQYF	TGTGCCAGCACGTCACCGGGACAAACCTACGAGCAGTACTTC
many	TRBV29-1	TRBJ2-6	.	CSADVSGANVLTF	TGCAGCGCTGACGTCTCTGGGGCCAACGTCCTGACTTTC
.	TRBV13	TRBJ2-7	.	CASSLGQGYAYEQYF	TGTGCCAGCAGCTTAGGTCAGGGTTACGCCTACGAGCAGTACTTC